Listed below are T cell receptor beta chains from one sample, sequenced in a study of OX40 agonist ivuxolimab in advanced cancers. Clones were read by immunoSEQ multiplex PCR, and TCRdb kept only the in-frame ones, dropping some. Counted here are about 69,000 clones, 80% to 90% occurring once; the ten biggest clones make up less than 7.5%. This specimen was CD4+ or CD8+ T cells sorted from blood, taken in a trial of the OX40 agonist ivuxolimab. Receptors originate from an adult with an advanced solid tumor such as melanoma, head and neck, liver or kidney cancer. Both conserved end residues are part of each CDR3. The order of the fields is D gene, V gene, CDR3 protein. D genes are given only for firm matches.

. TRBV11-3 CASSLDSGSPYEQYF
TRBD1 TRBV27 CASSSGNRGQGNTIYF
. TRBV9 CASSVMSGSSYEQYF
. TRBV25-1 CASSAGNTEAFF
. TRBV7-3 CASSLNYGNSPLHF
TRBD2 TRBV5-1 CASSFALAGAWEQYF
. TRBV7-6 CASSLGREQFF
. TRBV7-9 CASSDPRSSYNEQFF
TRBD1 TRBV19 CASSPAGGSYEQYF
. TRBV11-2 CASSLAGQGLGEQFF
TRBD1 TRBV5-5 CASSTPGQGRSTEAFF
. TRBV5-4 CASNFRGGPFDEQYF
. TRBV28 CASSLDIMNTEAFF
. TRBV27 CASSLNRGWTEAFF
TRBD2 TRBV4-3 CASSHIGTSGKTYEQYF
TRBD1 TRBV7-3 CASSPYSGGVRNQPQHF
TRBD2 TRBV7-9 CASSSPLSGGAYNEQFF
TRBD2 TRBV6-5 CASSYSGLGLAYEQYF
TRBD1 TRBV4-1 CASSHRQGGGAGYTF
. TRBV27 CASSLSDHEQYF
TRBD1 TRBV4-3 CASSQEWQGASISTEAFF
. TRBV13 CASSLDGSFYEQYF
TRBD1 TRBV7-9 CASSLGGQGAVDNEQFF
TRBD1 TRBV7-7 CASSQGTGDSSYNEQFF
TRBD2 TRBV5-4 CASSLEIAGIQETQYF
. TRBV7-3 CASSLESGFGYTF
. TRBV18 CASSPTGPEQYF
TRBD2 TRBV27 CASSFPGGYNEQFF
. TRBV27 CASSLGGSYEQYF
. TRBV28 CASSLRTRKRLFF
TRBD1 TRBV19 CASRGYNEQFF
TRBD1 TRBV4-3 CASSQDQTGGNEQFF
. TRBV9 CASSPNPEGNQPQHF
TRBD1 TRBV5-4 CASSFGTAYTGELFF
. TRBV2 CASRGPAVDTQYF
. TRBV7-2 CASSLSAPNYGYTF